This T cell receptor (beta chain) stems from a study of cytomegalovirus exposure and HLA in healthy donors. About the research overall: In an earlier analysis, around 100 million unique TCR beta sequences were found from 150 million to 200 million T cells. The study's findings and limits: In a later analysis, V- and J-gene trimming of beta chains associated with a DCLRE1C missense variant, replicated independently.

The PCR made use of 60 Vbeta and 13 Jbeta primers. TCRdb's table, derived via immunoSEQ multiplex PCR, lists solely in-frame clones and lacks some. This table has roughly 150,000 clones, 70% appearing once. CDR3 length equals 18 residues. This clone was counted only a few times. What it binds is unknown. Sequencing was performed on PBMCs. The TCR was taken from a woman in her sixties in good health and CMV-seropositive. The chain uses TRBV21-1 and TRBJ1-5; the table's TRBD1 call for D was not verified on the DNA. TRBV21-1 is termed a pseudogene. The CDR3 nucleotides are TGTGCCAGCAGCAAAGCTCGCAGGGGACATCTTCGCAATCAGCCCCAGCATTTT. Residues: CASSKARRGHLRNQPQHF.